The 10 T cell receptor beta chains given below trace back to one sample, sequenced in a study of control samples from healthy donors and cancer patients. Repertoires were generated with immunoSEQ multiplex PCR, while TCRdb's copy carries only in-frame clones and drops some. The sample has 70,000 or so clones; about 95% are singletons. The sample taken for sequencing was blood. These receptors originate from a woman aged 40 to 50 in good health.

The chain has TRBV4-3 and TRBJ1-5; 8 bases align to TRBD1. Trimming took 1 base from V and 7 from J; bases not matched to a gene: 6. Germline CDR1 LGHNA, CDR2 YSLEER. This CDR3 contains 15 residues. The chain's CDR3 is CASSQGTGFFQPQHF. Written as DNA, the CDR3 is TGCGCCAGCAGCCAAGGGACAGGGTTTTTCCAGCCCCAGCATTTT.

For the CDR3, the DNA is TGCGCCAGCAGTGAGTCGGGGGCCGGGACAGGGAAAAATTCACCCCTCCACTTT. Translating gives CASSESGAGTGKNSPLHF. V is TRBV10-1 and J is TRBJ1-6; 9 bases are a match to TRBD1. The CDR3 spans 18 residues. Per germline, CDR1 WNHNN and CDR2 SYGVQD (reference sequence). J gave up 7 bases and V 0 bases, and 10 bases lay outside the gene matches.

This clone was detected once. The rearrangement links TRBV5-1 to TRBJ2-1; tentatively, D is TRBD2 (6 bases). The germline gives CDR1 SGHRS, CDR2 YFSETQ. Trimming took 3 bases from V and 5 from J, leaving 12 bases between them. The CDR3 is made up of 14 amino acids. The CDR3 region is CASSSRLVNNEQFF. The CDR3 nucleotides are TGCGCCAGCAGCTCCAGACTAGTGAACAATGAGCAGTTCTTC.

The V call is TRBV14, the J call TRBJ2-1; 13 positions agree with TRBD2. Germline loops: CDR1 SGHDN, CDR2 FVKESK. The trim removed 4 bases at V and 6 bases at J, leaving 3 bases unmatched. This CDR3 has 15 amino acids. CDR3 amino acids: CASSLGLAGFNEQFF. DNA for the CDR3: TGTGCCAGCAGCCTGGGACTAGCGGGATTCAATGAGCAGTTCTTC.

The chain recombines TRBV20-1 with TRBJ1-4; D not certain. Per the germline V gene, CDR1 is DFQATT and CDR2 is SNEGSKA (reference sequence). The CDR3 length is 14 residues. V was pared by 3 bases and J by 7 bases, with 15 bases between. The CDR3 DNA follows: TGCAGTGCTAGTCACGACATCGCCCGTGAAAAACTGTTTTTT. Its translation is CSASHDIAREKLFF.

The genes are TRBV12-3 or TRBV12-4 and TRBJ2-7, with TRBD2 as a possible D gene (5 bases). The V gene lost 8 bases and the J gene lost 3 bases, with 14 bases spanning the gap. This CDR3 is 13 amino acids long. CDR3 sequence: CASGVLGGYEQYF. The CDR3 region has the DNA TGTGCCAGCGGGGTTCTTGGAGGCTACGAGCAGTACTTC.

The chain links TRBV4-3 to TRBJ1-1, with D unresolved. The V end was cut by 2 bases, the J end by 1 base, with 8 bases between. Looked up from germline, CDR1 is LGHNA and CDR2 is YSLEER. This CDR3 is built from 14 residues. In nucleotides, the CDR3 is TGCGCCAGCAGCCAACTAGAGGGGAACACTGAAGCTTTCTTT. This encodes CASSQLEGNTEAFF.

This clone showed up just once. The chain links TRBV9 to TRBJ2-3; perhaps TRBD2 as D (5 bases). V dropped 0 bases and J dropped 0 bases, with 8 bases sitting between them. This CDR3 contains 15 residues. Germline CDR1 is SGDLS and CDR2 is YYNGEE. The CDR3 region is CASSVDWTSTDTQYF. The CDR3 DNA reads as TGTGCCAGCAGCGTAGACTGGACTAGCACAGATACGCAGTATTTT.

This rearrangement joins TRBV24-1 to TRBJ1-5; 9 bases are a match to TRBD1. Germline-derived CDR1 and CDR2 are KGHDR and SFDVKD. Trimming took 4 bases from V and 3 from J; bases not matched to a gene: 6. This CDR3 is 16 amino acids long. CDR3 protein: CATSDPGQGYNQPQHF. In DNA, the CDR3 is TGTGCCACCAGTGACCCGGGACAGGGCTACAATCAGCCCCAGCATTTT.

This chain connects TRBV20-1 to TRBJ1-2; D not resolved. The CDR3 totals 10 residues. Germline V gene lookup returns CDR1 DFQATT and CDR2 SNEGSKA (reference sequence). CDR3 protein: CSPDTDGYTF. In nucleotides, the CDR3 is TGCAGCCCCGACACCGATGGCTACACCTTC.